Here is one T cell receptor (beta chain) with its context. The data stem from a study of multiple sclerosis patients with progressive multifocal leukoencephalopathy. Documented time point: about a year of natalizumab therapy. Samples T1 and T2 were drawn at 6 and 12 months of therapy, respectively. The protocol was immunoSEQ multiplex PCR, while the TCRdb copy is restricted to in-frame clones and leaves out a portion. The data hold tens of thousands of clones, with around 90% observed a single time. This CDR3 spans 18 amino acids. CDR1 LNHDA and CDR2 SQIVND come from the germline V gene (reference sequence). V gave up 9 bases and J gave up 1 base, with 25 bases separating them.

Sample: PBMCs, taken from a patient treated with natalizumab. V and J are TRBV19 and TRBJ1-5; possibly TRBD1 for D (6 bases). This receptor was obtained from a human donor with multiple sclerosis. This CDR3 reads CASKRDGQQEFSNQPQHF. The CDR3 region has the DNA TGTGCCAGCAAGCGGGATGGACAGCAGGAATTCAGCAATCAGCCCCAGCATTTT.